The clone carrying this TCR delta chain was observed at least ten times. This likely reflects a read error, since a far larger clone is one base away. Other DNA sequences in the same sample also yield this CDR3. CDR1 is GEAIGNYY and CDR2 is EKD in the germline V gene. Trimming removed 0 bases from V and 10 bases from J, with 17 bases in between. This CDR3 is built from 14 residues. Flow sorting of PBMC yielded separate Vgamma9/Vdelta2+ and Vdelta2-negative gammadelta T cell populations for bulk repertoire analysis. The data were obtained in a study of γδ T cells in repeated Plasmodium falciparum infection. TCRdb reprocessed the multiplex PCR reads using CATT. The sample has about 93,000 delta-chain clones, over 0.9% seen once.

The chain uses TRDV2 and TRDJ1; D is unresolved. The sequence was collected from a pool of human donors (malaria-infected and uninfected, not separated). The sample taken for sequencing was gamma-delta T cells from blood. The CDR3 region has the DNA TGTGCCTGTGACACCCCCTTTGTAGTTGGCGTACTCATCTTT. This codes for CACDTPFVVGVLIF.